The 22 T cell receptor beta chains below come from one sample, sequenced in a study of blood T cell repertoires in COVID-19. Assay used: immunoSEQ multiplex PCR; TCRdb lists only in-frame clones, some missing. The sample shows about 160,000 clones, 75% to 85% of them seen only once. Material for sequencing was PBMCs or T cells enriched from blood (not recorded which). These receptors came from a woman aged 55-75 years who had recovered from COVID-19.

The chain carries TRBV21-1 and TRBJ1-1; the table assigns TRBD1, which was not confirmed against the DNA. TRBV21-1 counts as a pseudogene. This CDR3 contains 15 residues. For the CDR3, the DNA is TGTGCCAGCAGCAAACCTCCAGGGTTGAACACTGAAGCTTTCTTT. Residues: CASSKPPGLNTEAFF.

This clone was seen only a few times. The CDR3, as DNA: TGCGCCAGCAGTGAAGTCGGGAATCAGCCCCAGCATTTT. This sequence encodes CASSEVGNQPQHF. This chain uses TRBV10-2 with TRBJ1-5; D ambiguous. Trimming stripped 3 bases from V and 4 bases from J, with 7 bases between. Germline assignment: CDR1 WSHSY and CDR2 SAAADI. The CDR3 covers 13 residues.

The genes are TRBV6-4 and TRBJ1-2, with 8 bases fitting TRBD1. The CDR3 spans 14 residues. Trimming took 6 bases from V and 4 from J; bases not matched to a gene: 7. Germline-derived CDR1 and CDR2 are MRHNA and SNTAGT. The CDR3 is CASSSGTGPYGYTF. As DNA, the CDR3 is TGTGCCAGCAGCAGCGGGACAGGCCCCTATGGCTACACCTTC.

The chain couples TRBV6-5 to TRBJ2-1, with TRBD2 matching over 8 bases. CDR1 is MNHEY, CDR2 SVGAGI, per germline. The V gene end was trimmed by 7 bases and the J gene end by 12 bases; junction bases not matched to a gene: 8. The CDR3 is made up of 12 amino acids. DNA of the CDR3: TGTGCCAGCACCCCATCGGGGGGGCGGCAGTTCTTC. Translating it yields CASTPSGGRQFF.

The V gene is TRBV6-5, the J gene TRBJ1-5, with TRBD1 matching over 8 bases. The CDR3 contains 16 residues. Germline assignment: CDR1 MNHEY and CDR2 SVGAGI. V was clipped by 2 bases and J by 1 base; unmatched bases: 4. The CDR3 protein is CASSYQAGGSNQPQHF. The CDR3 DNA reads TGTGCCAGCAGTTACCAGGCAGGGGGCAGCAATCAGCCCCAGCATTTT.

This clone was seen only a few times. The chain employs TRBV6-2 or TRBV6-3 and TRBJ2-3; 8 bases line up with TRBD2. This CDR3 has 16 residues. Per the germline V gene, CDR1 is MNHEY and CDR2 is SVGEGT. Trimming at V came to 3 bases and at J to 3 bases, leaving 8 bases not matched to a gene. The CDR3 protein is CASSYGRGGWTDTQYF. As DNA, the CDR3 is TGTGCCAGCAGTTATGGACGGGGGGGCTGGACAGATACGCAGTATTTT.

The genes are TRBV6-1 and TRBJ2-3; 11 bases are a match to TRBD2. V gave up 2 bases and J gave up 6 bases; unmatched junction bases: 4. The germline CDR1 and CDR2 sequences are MNHNS and SASEGT. There are 15 residues in the CDR3. In DNA, the CDR3 is TGTGCCAGCAGTGAACTAGCGGGGGGCCAGGATACGCAGTATTTT. Translating it yields CASSELAGGQDTQYF.

V is TRBV11-3 and J is TRBJ1-1, with D unclear. The CDR3 has 13 residues. CDR1 is SGHNT and CDR2 is YENEEA in the germline V gene. V lost 2 bases and J 1 base, leaving 5 bases between the germline ends. The CDR3 DNA reads TGTGCCAGCAGCTTACGGAGGAACACTGAAGCTTTCTTT. Translation: CASSLRRNTEAFF.

The chain is built from TRBV7-2 and TRBJ2-7; D might be TRBD2 (5 bases). The germline CDR1 and CDR2 sequences are SGHTA and FQGNSA. The V end lost 1 base, the J end lost 6 bases, and 19 bases lay between the germline ends. CDR3 length: 16 amino acids. In DNA, the CDR3 is TGTGCCAGCAGCTTAGAGGCGAGAGGAGGAGGTCGCGAGCAGTACTTC. Translated, it gives CASSLEARGGGREQYF.

The gene calls are TRBV3-1 (or the pseudogene TRBV3-2) and TRBJ1-1; D remains unclear. Trimming shortened V by 4 bases and J by 3 bases, and 6 bases separated the two germline ends. CDR1 is LGHDT, CDR2 YNNKEL, per germline (reference sequence). The CDR3 extends over 12 amino acids. The CDR3 sequence is CASSPRDTEAFF. The CDR3, as DNA: TGTGCCAGCAGCCCCCGAGACACTGAAGCTTTCTTT.

This chain links TRBV18 with TRBJ1-5; 7 positions match TRBD1. Germline V gene data show CDR1 as KGHSH and CDR2 as LQKENI. This CDR3 has 15 amino acids. The ends lost 6 bases at V and 2 bases at J; junction bases unmatched: 7. CDR3 nucleotide sequence: TGTGCCAGCTCTCTCGACAGGGTGGGCAATCAGCCCCAGCATTTT. Translating it yields CASSLDRVGNQPQHF.

The rearrangement joins TRBV5-1 to TRBJ2-2; D is possibly TRBD1 (5 bases). The CDR3 contains 15 residues. CDR1 is SGHRS, CDR2 YFSETQ, per germline. Trimming removed 5 bases at V and 1 base at J, with 12 bases between. The CDR3 DNA reads TGCGCCAGCAGTAAATCTCAGGGGAACACCGGGGAGCTGTTTTTT. Its translation is CASSKSQGNTGELFF.

V usage is TRBV12-5 and J usage is TRBJ2-3, with D unresolved. Trimming left V 6 bases short and J 4 bases short, with 14 bases between. Germline loops: CDR1 LGHNT, CDR2 FRNRAP. This CDR3 is 14 amino acids long. CDR3 nucleotide sequence: TGTGCTAGTGGAACATCCGGGTCTCCAGATACGCAGTATTTT. This sequence encodes CASGTSGSPDTQYF.

The chain has TRBV4-1 and TRBJ2-5; D gene unclear. Trimming took off 1 base at V and 1 base at J, with 19 bases between the two ends. This CDR3 comprises 18 residues. Germline loops: CDR1 MGHRA, CDR2 YSYEKL. CDR3 sequence (DNA): TGCGCCAGCAGCCAAGCAATTGTGGGTGGAGTAGTCCAAGAGACCCAGTACTTC. This codes for CASSQAIVGGVVQETQYF.

V is TRBV27 and J is TRBJ2-7; 7 bases are shared with TRBD2. This CDR3 comprises 15 residues. CDR1 MNHEY and CDR2 SMNVEV come from the germline V gene (reference sequence). Trimming removed 6 bases from V and 2 bases from J; junction bases left unmatched: 10. CDR3 loop: CASSWAGGEPYEQYF. The CDR3 DNA sequence: TGTGCCAGCAGCTGGGCTGGGGGGGAACCCTACGAGCAGTACTTC.

This sequence joins TRBV9 and TRBJ1-2; D is uncertain. Germline CDR1 is SGDLS and CDR2 is YYNGEE. The CDR3 spans 12 residues. Deletions cut 2 bases from V and 5 bases from J, with 7 bases between. DNA of the CDR3: TGTGCCAGCAGCGTCGACGGGTATGGCTACACCTTC. Amino acid sequence: CASSVDGYGYTF.

CDR3 amino acids: CASSFAFRAEAFF. The CDR3 coding sequence is TGTGCCAGCAGTTTTGCGTTCCGAGCTGAAGCTTTCTTT. The genes are TRBV27 and TRBJ1-1, with unresolved D. The V end lost 3 bases, the J end lost 6 bases, and 11 bases lay between the germline ends. The CDR3 runs 13 residues. Germline V lookup: CDR1 MNHEY, CDR2 SMNVEV (reference sequence).

V and J are TRBV15 and TRBJ1-6, with D unclear. Germline V gene data show CDR1 as LNHNV and CDR2 as YYDKDF (reference sequence). Trimming removed 0 bases at V and 5 bases at J, with 5 bases between. The CDR3 extends over 14 amino acids. The CDR3 is CATSRDLDNSPLHF. In DNA form, the CDR3 reads TGTGCCACCAGCAGAGATCTCGATAATTCACCCCTCCACTTT.

Worth noting for this clone: Compared with germline, one end of the junction differs, possibly owing to a read error. The chain is built from TRBV10-2 and TRBJ2-7; possible D gene TRBD1, 6 bases. The CDR3 consists of 17 residues. Germline loops: CDR1 WSHSY, CDR2 SAAADI. The CDR3 region is CVSSDPRGFTRPHEQYF. CDR3 bases: TGCGTCAGCAGTGACCCCAGGGGATTCACCCGACCCCACGAGCAGTACTTC.

This clone has a single count. The chain links TRBV28 to TRBJ1-2; TRBD1 aligns across 7 bases. Germline CDR1 is MDHEN and CDR2 is SYDVKM. Trimming cost V 6 bases and J 6 bases; bases outside gene matches: 13. The CDR3 is made up of 15 amino acids. The chain's CDR3 is CASSPTADRWDGYTF. Written as DNA, the CDR3 is TGTGCCAGCAGCCCCACCGCGGACAGGTGGGATGGCTACACCTTC.

The rearrangement joins TRBV2 to TRBJ1-6; weak D call: TRBD1 (6 bases). The CDR3 has 14 amino acids. Trimming removed 3 bases from V and 9 bases from J, with 12 bases in between. Germline V lookup: CDR1 SNHLY, CDR2 FYNNEI. The CDR3 reads CASSEFAGASPLHF. The CDR3 nucleotides are TGTGCCAGCAGTGAGTTTGCAGGGGCTTCACCCCTCCACTTT. Together with reference TRBV2 and TRBJ1-6, the CDR3 gives the full variable domain: EPEVTQTPSHQVTQMGQEVILRCVPISNHLYFYWYRQILGQKVEFLVSFYNNEISEKSEIFDDQFSVERPDGSNFTLKIRSTKLEDSAMYFCASSEFAGASPLHFGNGTRLTVT.

This clone was recorded once. The V gene is TRBV2, the J gene TRBJ2-3; D unresolved. This CDR3 contains 14 residues. Germline values: CDR1 SNHLY, CDR2 FYNNEI. V was shortened by 8 bases and J by 5 bases, with 17 bases between the two germline ends. The CDR3 is CASSMGPIRDTQYF. CDR3 DNA sequence: TGTGCCAGCTCTATGGGCCCGATAAGAGATACGCAGTATTTT.